The 29 T cell receptor beta chains given below trace back to one sample, sequenced in a study of neurological immune-mediated disorders. TCRdb recomputed calls from the 5' RACE reads with MiXCR, one row per CDR3 protein. The sample lists about 59,000 distinct CDR3 sequences, approximately 12% occurring once. Sequencing input: PBMCs. Source of these receptors: an older woman with HTLV-1-associated myelopathy (HAM/TSP).

This rearrangement joins TRBV5-1 to TRBJ1-1; 9 nucleotides agree with TRBD1. The germline CDR1 and CDR2 sequences are SGHRS and YFSETQ. Trimming at V came to 2 bases and at J to 5 bases, leaving 4 bases not matched to a gene. This CDR3 spans 14 amino acids. CDR3 sequence reads: CASSLGTGITEAFF. As DNA, the CDR3 is TGCGCCAGCAGCTTAGGGACAGGGATAACTGAAGCTTTCTTT.

This clonotype was recorded many times. In DNA form, the CDR3 reads TGCGCCAGCAGCGGCGGACGGCCCAATGAGCAGTTCTTC. Amino acid sequence: CASSGGRPNEQFF. The chain links TRBV5-1 to TRBJ2-1; D not resolved. V was pared by 4 bases and J by 6 bases, with 11 bases between. The CDR3 has 13 residues. Germline CDR1 is SGHRS and CDR2 is YFSETQ.

A word on this clonotype: A read error may be the cause here, since a much bigger clone is one base away. The chain is built from TRBV11-1 and TRBJ2-1; 9 bases are a match to TRBD2. There are 17 residues in the CDR3. Germline V gene sequence: CDR1 SGHAT, CDR2 FQDESV (reference sequence). CDR3 in DNA: TGTGCCAGCAGCTATGGCGTAGCGGGAGTCACCTACTATGAGCAGTTCTTC. Translating it yields CASSYGVAGVTYYEQFF.

This clonotype was counted ten times or more. The chain uses TRBV4-2 and TRBJ2-3; D remains unclear. The CDR3 has 15 amino acids. Germline V gene sequence: CDR1 LGHNA, CDR2 YNFKEQ. V was pared by 1 base and J by 0 bases, with 8 bases between. The DNA for the CDR3 is TGTGCCAGCAGCCAAGCTCAGGAAAGCACAGATACGCAGTATTTT. This encodes CASSQAQESTDTQYF.

In this sample, this clonotype turned up a few times. A much larger clone differs from this one at a single base, so this may be a read error. The V and J genes are TRBV2 and TRBJ2-1; D not certain. Germline-derived CDR1 and CDR2 are SNHLY and FYNNEI. Between the trimmed V and J ends, which lost 6 bases and 4 bases, there was a span of 10 bases. The CDR3 runs to 13 residues. CDR3 in DNA: TGTGCCAGCAGAGATATAAATTACAATGAGCAGTTCTTC. Amino acid sequence: CASRDINYNEQFF.

This clonotype was counted between two and nine times. The chain is built from TRBV6-1 and TRBJ2-2; 9 bases align to TRBD1. CDR3 length equals 15 residues. Trimming took 6 bases from V and 3 from J; bases not matched to a gene: 5. The germline CDR1 and CDR2 sequences are MNHNS and SASEGT. The CDR3 DNA reads as TGTGCCAGCAGGCCCCGGGACAGGGACACCGGGGAGCTGTTTTTT. It specifies CASRPRDRDTGELFF.

In its sample, this clonotype was seen a few times. This chain links TRBV6-1 with TRBJ2-3; the match to TRBD2 covers 7 bases. This CDR3 is built from 13 residues. Germline CDR1 and CDR2: MNHNS and SASEGT. Unmatched junction bases numbered 4, after V lost 8 bases and J lost 2 bases. In DNA, the CDR3 is TGTGCCAGCGGACTAGGACACACAGATACGCAGTATTTT. As protein: CASGLGHTDTQYF.

This clonotype was found many times. The chain recombines TRBV7-9 with TRBJ1-1; D remains ambiguous. Deletions cut 2 bases from V and 2 bases from J, with 18 bases between. CDR1 is SEHNR and CDR2 is FQNEAQ in the germline V gene (reference sequence). The CDR3 covers 17 residues. CDR3 region: CASSLSVHNRENTEAFF. Written as DNA, the CDR3 is TGTGCCAGCAGCTTATCAGTTCATAACAGAGAAAACACTGAAGCTTTCTTT.

This clonotype was observed at least ten times. The chain employs TRBV2 and TRBJ2-7; no clear D. Germline CDR1 SNHLY, CDR2 FYNNEI. The length of the CDR3 is 12 residues. V was clipped by 8 bases and J by 2 bases, with 10 bases between them. The CDR3 DNA reads as TGTGCCAGCGGTACTATTACCTACGAGCAGTACTTC. Its protein product is CASGTITYEQYF.

This clonotype was recorded many times. The chain has TRBV29-1 and TRBJ2-2; D tentatively fits TRBD1 or TRBD2 (6 bases each). Trimming stripped 2 bases from V and 6 bases from J, with 13 bases between. The CDR3 covers 14 residues. Germline V gene data show CDR1 as SQVTM and CDR2 as ANQGSEA. The CDR3 nucleotides read TGCAGCGTTGAACGCCCGGGGGCGCCCGGGGAGCTGTTTTTT. It is translated as CSVERPGAPGELFF.

This clonotype was seen at least ten times. V gene TRBV29-1 combines with J gene TRBJ1-5; the match to TRBD1 covers 10 bases. The CDR3 is 19 residues long. J lost 0 bases, V lost 4 bases, and 15 bases had no gene match. In germline, CDR1 is SQVTM, CDR2 ANQGSEA. The CDR3 DNA sequence: TGCAGCGTTGTGCCTCCGGGACAGGGGTTAACGACTAGCAATCAGCCCCAGCATTTT. Translating gives CSVVPPGQGLTTSNQPQHF. The full variable domain, rest sourced from reference TRBV29-1 and TRBJ1-5, is SAVISQKPSRDICQRGTSLTIQCQVDSQVTMMFWYRQQPGQSLTLIATANQGSEATYESGFVIDKFPISRPNLTFSTLTVSNMSPEDSSIYLCSVVPPGQGLTTSNQPQHFGDGTRLSIL.

The table lists this clonotype with many counts. V usage is TRBV6-2 or TRBV6-3 and J usage is TRBJ1-6; the D gene is possibly TRBD1 (5 bases). Germline assignment: CDR1 MNHEY and CDR2 SVGEGT. Trimming removed 7 bases from V and 8 bases from J, with 15 bases in between. This CDR3 is built from 14 residues. DNA of the CDR3: TGTGCCAGCATGATGAGGGGCCGATATTCACCCCTCCACTTT. It yields the protein CASMMRGRYSPLHF.

The rearrangement links TRBV20-1 to TRBJ2-1; TRBD2 agrees at 8 bases. Unmatched junction bases numbered 5, after V lost 3 bases and J lost 7 bases. The germline V gene has CDR1 DFQATT and CDR2 SNEGSKA (reference sequence). The length of the CDR3 is 13 residues. Written as DNA, the CDR3 is TGCAGTGCTAGCGGGAGGGCGGTAAATGAGCAGTTCTTC. It translates to CSASGRAVNEQFF.

This clonotype was seen many times. This rearrangement joins TRBV29-1 to TRBJ2-4; D is perhaps TRBD2 (5 bases). Per the germline V gene, CDR1 is SQVTM and CDR2 is ANQGSEA. The CDR3 has 13 amino acids. Trimming stripped 6 bases from V and 3 bases from J, with 12 bases between. DNA for the CDR3: TGCAGCGTAACCGTCGGAGGCAAAAACATTCAGTACTTC. Residues: CSVTVGGKNIQYF.

This clonotype has at least ten counts. V and J are TRBV5-6 and TRBJ2-1; D is perhaps TRBD2 (6 bases). Trimming shortened V by 1 base and J by 9 bases, and 14 bases separated the two germline ends. Germline CDR1 and CDR2: SGHDT and YYEEEE. The length of the CDR3 is 14 residues. The CDR3 nucleotides are TGTGCCAGCAGCTTGCCGATACTAGCACCTGAGCAGTTCTTC. Its translation is CASSLPILAPEQFF.

This clonotype was observed a handful of times. The V and J genes are TRBV20-1 and TRBJ2-3; the D gene is possibly TRBD2 (7 bases). Trimming left V 0 bases short and J 3 bases short, with 19 bases between. Germline CDR1 and CDR2: DFQATT and SNEGSKA (reference sequence). The CDR3 is 17 residues long. CDR3 region: CSAREDVWGRGTDTQYF. The CDR3 DNA reads TGCAGTGCTAGAGAGGATGTTTGGGGGCGGGGGACAGATACGCAGTATTTT.

This clonotype showed up many times. An end of the junction does not agree with germline; a read error may underlie this. This rearrangement joins TRBV28 to TRBJ2-2; D possibly corresponds to TRBD2 (6 bases). Germline lookup yields CDR1 MDHEN and CDR2 SYDVKM. CDR3 length: 14 amino acids. CDR3 sequence reads: CAGRAGSNTGELFF. The CDR3 bases are TGTGCCGGCAGGGCGGGATCGAACACCGGGGAGCTGTTTTTT.

CDR3 nucleotides: TGCGCCAGCAGTGGTGAGGACTACACAGATACGCAGTATTTT. Its protein is CASSGEDYTDTQYF. The V call is TRBV10-1, the J call TRBJ2-3, with a weak D call TRBD2 (6 bases). The CDR3 runs 14 residues. Trimming shortened V by 4 bases and J by 2 bases, and 10 bases separated the two germline ends. Looked up from germline, CDR1 is WNHNN and CDR2 is SYGVQD (reference sequence).

This clonotype was detected many times. The rearrangement joins TRBV4-2 to TRBJ2-7; TRBD2 is a possible D gene (6 bases). V was clipped by 0 bases and J by 5 bases, with 14 bases between them. From germline, CDR1 is LGHNA and CDR2 YNFKEQ. The CDR3 totals 15 residues. The CDR3 nucleotides are TGTGCCAGCAGCCAAGATCCAGGTGTAGCGGACGAGCAGTACTTC. It specifies CASSQDPGVADEQYF.

This clonotype was observed many times. The gene calls are TRBV7-9 and TRBJ1-1; possibly TRBD1 for D (6 bases). This CDR3 is built from 15 residues. V was trimmed by 5 bases and J by 1 base, leaving 14 bases between them. From germline, CDR1 is SEHNR and CDR2 FQNEAQ (reference sequence). In DNA form, the CDR3 reads TGTGCCAGCAGCCGAGACTTGGACAGGAACACTGAAGCTTTCTTT. This codes for CASSRDLDRNTEAFF.

Many counts were recorded for this clonotype. The chain carries TRBV15 and TRBJ2-1; D not certain. CDR1 LNHNV and CDR2 YYDKDF come from the germline V gene (reference sequence). Between the trimmed V and J ends, which lost 0 bases and 7 bases, there was a span of 10 bases. The CDR3 is 14 amino acids. The CDR3 sequence: CATSRDRVGNEQFF. The CDR3 coding sequence is TGTGCCACCAGCAGAGATCGGGTAGGAAATGAGCAGTTCTTC.

This chain links TRBV29-1 with TRBJ1-1; tentative D call: TRBD1 (5 bases). V gave up 6 bases and J gave up 1 base, with 15 bases separating them. The CDR3 is made up of 14 amino acids. Germline assignment: CDR1 SQVTM and CDR2 ANQGSEA. CDR3: CSVNGHGQNTEAFF. The CDR3 region has the DNA TGCAGCGTAAACGGACATGGCCAGAACACTGAAGCTTTCTTT.

Many counts were recorded for this clonotype. This chain joins TRBV12-3 or TRBV12-4 and TRBJ1-3, with TRBD1 matching 10 bases. J gave up 0 bases and V 4 bases, and 0 bases lay outside the gene matches. The CDR3 totals 15 residues. CDR3: CASSWTGGSGNTIYF. CDR3 DNA sequence: TGTGCCAGCAGTTGGACAGGGGGCTCTGGAAACACCATATATTTT.

This clonotype was observed at least ten times. The CDR3 DNA reads as TGCAGCGTTGGACTAGCGGGAATCACAGATACGCAGTATTTT. Its translation is CSVGLAGITDTQYF. The rearrangement links TRBV29-1 to TRBJ2-3; 11 nucleotides align to TRBD2. J lost 2 bases, V lost 4 bases, and 2 bases had no gene match. Germline V gene sequence: CDR1 SQVTM, CDR2 ANQGSEA. The CDR3 is 14 amino acids.

V gene TRBV7-6 combines with J gene TRBJ2-1; D might be TRBD2 (5 bases). This CDR3 comprises 13 residues. Deletions cut 5 bases from V and 12 bases from J, with 17 bases between. Germline lookup yields CDR1 SGHVS and CDR2 FNYEAQ. The CDR3 loop is CASSPRTRDGQFF. The DNA for the CDR3 is TGTGCCAGCAGCCCGCGGACCCGGGATGGGCAGTTCTTC.

There are a few counts of this clonotype. V and J are TRBV9 and TRBJ2-1; D tentatively reads TRBD1 or TRBD2 (6 bases each). Germline V gives CDR1 SGDLS, CDR2 YYNGEE. The CDR3 totals 15 residues. Trimming took off 4 bases at V and 3 bases at J, with 14 bases between the two ends. The CDR3 DNA reads TGTGCCAGCAGCAGGGGGGAGACTAACTACAATGAGCAGTTCTTC. Translated: CASSRGETNYNEQFF.

This clonotype was found a few times. J is TRBJ2-5 and V is TRBV18, with D tentatively TRBD1 or TRBD2 (6 bases each). In germline, CDR1 is KGHSH, CDR2 LQKENI. The CDR3 has 15 amino acids. V was trimmed by 3 bases and J by 4 bases, leaving 15 bases between them. The CDR3 coding sequence is TGTGCCAGCTCACCCCGCGCCGGGGGCTCAGAGACCCAGTACTTC. The encoded protein is CASSPRAGGSETQYF.

This clonotype occurred a few times. The chain recombines TRBV5-1 with TRBJ1-1; the match to TRBD1 covers 11 bases. Germline assignment: CDR1 SGHRS and CDR2 YFSETQ. The length of the CDR3 is 14 residues. V gave up 4 bases and J gave up 6 bases; unmatched junction bases: 5. Here the CDR3 reads CASSQGQGVPEAFF. In DNA, the CDR3 is TGCGCCAGCAGCCAGGGACAGGGGGTCCCTGAAGCTTTCTTT.

In this sample, this clonotype turned up many times. The chain links TRBV6-2 or TRBV6-3 to TRBJ2-4; no definite D call. Trimming cost V 2 bases and J 1 base, with 9 bases left between them. Germline V gives CDR1 MNHEY, CDR2 SVGEGT. The CDR3 consists of 15 residues. The CDR3 DNA reads TGTGCCAGCAGTTACGGCGGAATGGCCAAAAACATTCAGTACTTC. It yields the protein CASSYGGMAKNIQYF.